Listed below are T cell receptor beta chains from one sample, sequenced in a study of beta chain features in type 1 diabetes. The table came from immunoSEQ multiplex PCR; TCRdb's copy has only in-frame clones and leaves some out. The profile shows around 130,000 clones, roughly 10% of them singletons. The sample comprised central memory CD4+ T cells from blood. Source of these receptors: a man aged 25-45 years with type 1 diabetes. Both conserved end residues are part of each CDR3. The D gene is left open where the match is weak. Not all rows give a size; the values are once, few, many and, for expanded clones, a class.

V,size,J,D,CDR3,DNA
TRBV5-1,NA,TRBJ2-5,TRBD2,CASSSVSGGQETQYF,TGCGCCAGCAGCTCGGTCAGCGGGGGCCAAGAGACCCAGTACTTC
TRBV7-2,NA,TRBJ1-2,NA,CASSFSREDGYTF,TGTGCCAGCAGCTTCTCCAGGGAGGATGGCTACACCTTC
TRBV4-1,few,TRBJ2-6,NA,CASSQSPQGSGANVLTF,TGCGCCAGCAGCCAATCCCCACAGGGTTCCGGGGCCAACGTCCTGACTTTC
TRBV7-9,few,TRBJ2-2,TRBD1,CASSPVGARGTGELFF,TGTGCCAGCAGCCCCGTCGGCGCCAGGGGGACCGGGGAGCTGTTTTTT
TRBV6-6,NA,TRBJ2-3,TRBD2,CASSYLSGGDQYF,TGTGCCAGCAGTTACCTTAGCGGGGGAGATCAGTATTTT
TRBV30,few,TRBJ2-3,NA,CAWLSPGPDTQYF,TGTGCCTGGTTGTCCCCAGGGCCAGATACGCAGTATTTT
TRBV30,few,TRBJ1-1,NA,CAWSVAWNTEAFF,TGTGCCTGGAGTGTAGCTTGGAACACTGAAGCTTTCTTT
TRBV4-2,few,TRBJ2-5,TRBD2,CASSPALAAGGETQYF,TGTGCCAGCAGCCCCGCCCTGGCAGCGGGGGGAGAGACCCAGTACTTC
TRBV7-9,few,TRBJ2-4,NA,CASSDPGGKNIQYF,TGTGCCAGCAGCGATCCCGGCGGCAAAAACATTCAGTACTTC
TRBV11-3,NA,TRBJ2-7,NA,CASSSRTSLGSYEQYF,TGTGCCAGCAGCTCGAGAACTAGCCTTGGCTCCTACGAGCAGTACTTC
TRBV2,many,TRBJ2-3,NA,CASSYTDTQYF,TGTGCCAGCAGTTACACAGATACGCAGTATTTT
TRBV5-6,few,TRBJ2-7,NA,CASSSFRALIYEQYF,TGTGCCAGCAGTTCCTTTCGAGCACTAATCTACGAGCAGTACTTC
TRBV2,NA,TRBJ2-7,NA,CASSQTGDAYEQYF,TGTGCCAGCAGCCAAACGGGGGATGCCTACGAGCAGTACTTC
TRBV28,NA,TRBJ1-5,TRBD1,CASSSSSGQGRQPQHF,TGTGCCAGCAGTTCGTCCTCGGGACAGGGGAGGCAGCCCCAGCATTTT
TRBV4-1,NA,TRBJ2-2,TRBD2,CASSVTSGGAGGELFF,TGTGCCAGCAGCGTGACTAGCGGGGGGGCCGGCGGGGAGCTGTTTTTT
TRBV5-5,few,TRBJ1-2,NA,CASSLAIGTIGGYTF,TGTGCCAGCAGCTTGGCAATTGGGACAATCGGTGGCTACACCTTC
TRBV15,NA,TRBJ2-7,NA,CATSRDHGEQYF,TGTGCCACCAGCAGAGATCACGGCGAGCAGTACTTC
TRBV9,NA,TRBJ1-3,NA,CASSVNEGNTIYF,TGTGCCAGCAGCGTAAACGAGGGAAACACCATATATTTT
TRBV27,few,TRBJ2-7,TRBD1,CASTPGTATPRDEQYF,TGTGCCAGCACTCCCGGGACAGCCACCCCTCGGGACGAGCAGTACTTC
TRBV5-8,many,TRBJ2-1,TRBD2,CASSRLPGAGVEQFF,TGTGCCAGCAGCCGGTTACCGGGAGCGGGGGTTGAGCAGTTCTTC
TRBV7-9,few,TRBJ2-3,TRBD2,CASSYDPGGGPDTQYF,TGTGCCAGCAGCTACGACCCCGGCGGGGGGCCGGATACGCAGTATTTT
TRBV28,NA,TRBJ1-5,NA,CASHYSNQPQHF,TGTGCCAGCCACTATAGCAATCAGCCCCAGCATTTT
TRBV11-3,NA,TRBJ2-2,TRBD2,CASSRGGGTGELFF,TGTGCCAGCAGCCGGGGGGGCGGCACCGGGGAGCTGTTTTTT
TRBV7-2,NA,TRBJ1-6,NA,CASSSLLSSPLHF,TGTGCCAGCAGCTCCCTCTTGAGTTCACCCCTCCACTTT
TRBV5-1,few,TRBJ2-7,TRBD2,CASSLDSRRGGAEQYF,TGCGCCAGCAGCTTGGATTCTCGTCGCGGGGGGGCCGAGCAGTACTTC
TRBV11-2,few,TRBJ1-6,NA,CASTAQVGYSPLHF,TGTGCCAGCACCGCCCAAGTGGGCTATTCACCCCTCCACTTT
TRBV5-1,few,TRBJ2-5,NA,CASSFSGYQETQYF,TGCGCCAGCAGCTTCTCAGGGTACCAAGAGACCCAGTACTTC
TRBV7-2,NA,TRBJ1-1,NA,CASSLGSVRPEAFF,TGTGCCAGCAGCTTGGGCTCAGTTCGACCTGAAGCTTTCTTT
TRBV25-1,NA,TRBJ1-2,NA,CASSEPGNYGYTF,TGTGCCAGCAGTGAGCCAGGAAACTATGGCTACACCTTC
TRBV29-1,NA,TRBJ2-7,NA,CSAGQASSYEQYF,TGCAGCGCCGGACAAGCGAGCTCCTACGAGCAGTACTTC
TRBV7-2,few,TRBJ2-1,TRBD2,CASSLTGGAAYNEQFF,TGTGCCAGCAGCTTGACCGGGGGGGCCGCCTACAATGAGCAGTTCTTC
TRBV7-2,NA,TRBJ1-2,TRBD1,CASSRRGVQGVHGYTF,TGTGCCAGCAGCCGTCGGGGGGTACAGGGGGTCCATGGCTACACCTTC
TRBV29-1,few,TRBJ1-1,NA,CSANRGGPMNTEAFF,TGCAGCGCCAACCGGGGAGGGCCGATGAACACTGAAGCTTTCTTT
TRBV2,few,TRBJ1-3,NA,CASTREGSGNTIYF,TGTGCCAGCACGAGGGAGGGCTCTGGAAACACCATATATTTT
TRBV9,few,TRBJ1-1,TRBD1,CASSAKDRVTEAFF,TGTGCCAGCAGCGCAAAGGACAGGGTCACTGAAGCTTTCTTT
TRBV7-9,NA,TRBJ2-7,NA,CASSKDTGAYEQYF,TGTGCCAGCAGCAAAGACACGGGAGCCTACGAGCAGTACTTC
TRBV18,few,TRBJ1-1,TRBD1,CASFSGTVNTEAFF,TGTGCCAGCTTCTCCGGGACAGTGAACACTGAAGCTTTCTTT
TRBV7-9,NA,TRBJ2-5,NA,CASSLGGAQETQYF,TGTGCCAGCAGCTTAGGCGGGGCCCAAGAGACCCAGTACTTC
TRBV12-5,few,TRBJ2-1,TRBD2,CAPTGGNNEQFF,TGTGCTCCCACGGGGGGAAACAATGAGCAGTTCTTC
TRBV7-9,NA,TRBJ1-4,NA,CASSLAENEKLFF,TGTGCCAGCAGCTTGGCGGAAAATGAAAAACTGTTTTTT
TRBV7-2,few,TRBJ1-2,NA,CASSLDWSYGYTF,TGTGCCAGCAGCTTGGACTGGTCCTATGGCTACACCTTC
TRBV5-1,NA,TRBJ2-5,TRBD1,CASSTQGAVETQYF,TGCGCCAGCAGCACACAGGGGGCCGTTGAGACCCAGTACTTC